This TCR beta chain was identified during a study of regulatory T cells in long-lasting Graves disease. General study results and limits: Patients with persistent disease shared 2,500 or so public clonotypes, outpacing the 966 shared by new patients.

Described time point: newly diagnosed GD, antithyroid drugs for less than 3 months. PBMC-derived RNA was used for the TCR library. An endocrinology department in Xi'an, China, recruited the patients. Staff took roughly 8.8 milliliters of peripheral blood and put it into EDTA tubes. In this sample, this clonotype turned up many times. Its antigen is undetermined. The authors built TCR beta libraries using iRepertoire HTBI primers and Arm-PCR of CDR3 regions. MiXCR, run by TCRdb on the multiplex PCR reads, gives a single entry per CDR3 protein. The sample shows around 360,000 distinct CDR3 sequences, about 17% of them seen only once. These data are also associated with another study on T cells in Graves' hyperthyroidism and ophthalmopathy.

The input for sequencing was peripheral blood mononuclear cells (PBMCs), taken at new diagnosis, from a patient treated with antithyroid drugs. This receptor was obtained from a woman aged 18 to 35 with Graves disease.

CDR3 DNA sequence: TGCAGTGTCCCGGACAGGAGCAATCAGCCCCAGCATTTT. It specifies CSVPDRSNQPQHF. V usage is TRBV20-1 and J usage is TRBJ1-5; TRBD1 matches 7 bases. From germline, CDR1 is DFQATT and CDR2 SNEGSKA (reference sequence). The trim removed 7 bases at V and 1 base at J, leaving 4 bases unmatched. This CDR3 has 13 amino acids.